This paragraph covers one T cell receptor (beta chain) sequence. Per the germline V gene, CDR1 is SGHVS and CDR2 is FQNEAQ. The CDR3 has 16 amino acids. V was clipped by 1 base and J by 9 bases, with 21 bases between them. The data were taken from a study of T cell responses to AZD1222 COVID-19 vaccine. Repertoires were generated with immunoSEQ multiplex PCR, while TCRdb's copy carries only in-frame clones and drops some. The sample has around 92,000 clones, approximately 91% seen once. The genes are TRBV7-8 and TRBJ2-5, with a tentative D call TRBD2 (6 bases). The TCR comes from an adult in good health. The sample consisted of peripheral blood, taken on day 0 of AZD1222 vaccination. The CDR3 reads CASSLDTGGAWEPQYF. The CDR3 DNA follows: TGTGCCAGCAGCTTAGACACAGGAGGGGCCTGGGAGCCCCAGTACTTC.